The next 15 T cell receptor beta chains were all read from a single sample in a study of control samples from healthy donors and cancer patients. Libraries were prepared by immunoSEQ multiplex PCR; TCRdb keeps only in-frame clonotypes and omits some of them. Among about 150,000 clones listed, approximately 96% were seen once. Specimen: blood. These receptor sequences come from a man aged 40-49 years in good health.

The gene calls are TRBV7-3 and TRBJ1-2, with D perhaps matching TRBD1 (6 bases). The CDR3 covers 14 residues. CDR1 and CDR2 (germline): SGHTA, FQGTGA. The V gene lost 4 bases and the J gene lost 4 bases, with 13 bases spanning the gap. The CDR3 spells CASSSTGTFYGYTF. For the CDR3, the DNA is TGTGCCAGCAGCTCGACGGGGACATTCTATGGCTACACCTTC. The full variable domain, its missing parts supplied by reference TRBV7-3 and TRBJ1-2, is GAGVSQTPSNKVTEKGKYVELRCDPISGHTALYWYRQSLGQGPEFLIYFQGTGAADDSGLPNDRFFAVRPEGSVSTLKIQRTERGDSAVYLCASSSTGTFYGYTFGSGTRLTVV.

Written as DNA, the CDR3 is TGTGCCACCAGCAGAGCTAGGACCGCTAGCTCTGGAAACACCATATATTTT. Translated: CATSRARTASSGNTIYF. This chain uses TRBV15 with TRBJ1-3; D is undetermined. The length of the CDR3 is 17 residues. Trimming left V 1 base short and J 0 bases short, with 13 bases between. CDR1 LNHNV and CDR2 YYDKDF come from the germline V gene (reference sequence).

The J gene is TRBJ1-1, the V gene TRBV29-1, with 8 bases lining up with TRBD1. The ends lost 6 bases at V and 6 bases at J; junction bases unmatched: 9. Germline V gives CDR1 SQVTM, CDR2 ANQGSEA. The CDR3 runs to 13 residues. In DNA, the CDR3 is TGCAGCGTGGATGACAGGGGAGGGGCTGAAGCTTTCTTT. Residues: CSVDDRGGAEAFF. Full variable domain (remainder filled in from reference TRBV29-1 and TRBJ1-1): SAVISQKPSRDICQRGTSLTIQCQVDSQVTMMFWYRQQPGQSLTLIATANQGSEATYESGFVIDKFPISRPNLTFSTLTVSNMSPEDSSIYLCSVDDRGGAEAFFGQGTRLTVV.

The CDR3 region is CASSMARSFYGYTF. As DNA, the CDR3 is TGTGCCAGTAGTATGGCACGGAGCTTCTATGGCTACACCTTC. This chain uses TRBV19 with TRBJ1-2; D unresolved. V lost 3 bases and J lost 4, with 12 bases in between. Germline CDR1 is LNHDA and CDR2 is SQIVND (reference sequence). The CDR3 length is 14 residues.

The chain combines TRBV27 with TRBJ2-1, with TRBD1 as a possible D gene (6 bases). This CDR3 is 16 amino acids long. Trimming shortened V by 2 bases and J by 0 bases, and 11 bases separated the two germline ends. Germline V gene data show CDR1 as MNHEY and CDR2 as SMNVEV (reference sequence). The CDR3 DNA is TGTGCCAGCAGTTTAGGACAGCCCTTCTCCTACAATGAGCAGTTCTTC. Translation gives CASSLGQPFSYNEQFF.

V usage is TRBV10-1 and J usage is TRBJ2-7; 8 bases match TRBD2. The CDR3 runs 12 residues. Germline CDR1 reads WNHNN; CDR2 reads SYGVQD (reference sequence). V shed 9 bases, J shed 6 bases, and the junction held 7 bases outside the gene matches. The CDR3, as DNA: TGCGCCAGAACTCACGGGGGGGCCGAGCAGTACTTC. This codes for CARTHGGAEQYF.

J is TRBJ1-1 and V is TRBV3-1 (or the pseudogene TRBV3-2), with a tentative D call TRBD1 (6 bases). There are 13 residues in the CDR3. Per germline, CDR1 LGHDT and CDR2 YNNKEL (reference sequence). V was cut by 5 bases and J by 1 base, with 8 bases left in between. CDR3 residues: CASSYRENTEAFF. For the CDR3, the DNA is TGTGCCAGCAGCTACAGGGAGAACACTGAAGCTTTCTTT.

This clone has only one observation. The CDR3 coding sequence is TGTGCCAGCAGCTTAGGCCCCCCCACCATGACAACCAGCAATGAGCAGTTCTTC. Protein product: CASSLGPPTMTTSNEQFF. The chain uses TRBV7-2 and TRBJ2-1; D remains ambiguous. The ends were cut back, 1 base at V and 6 bases at J, with 22 bases in the middle. The V gene's germline CDR1 is SGHTA and CDR2 FQGNSA. CDR3 length equals 18 residues.

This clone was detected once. The CDR3 here is CATSNGRGIRHQPQHF. CDR3 in DNA: TGTGCCACCAGCAATGGGAGGGGGATCCGGCATCAGCCCCAGCATTTT. This chain joins TRBV15 and TRBJ1-5, with D possibly TRBD1 on 6 matching bases. V was pared by 4 bases and J by 5 bases, with 18 bases between. Germline V gene data show CDR1 as LNHNV and CDR2 as YYDKDF (reference sequence). The CDR3 covers 16 residues.

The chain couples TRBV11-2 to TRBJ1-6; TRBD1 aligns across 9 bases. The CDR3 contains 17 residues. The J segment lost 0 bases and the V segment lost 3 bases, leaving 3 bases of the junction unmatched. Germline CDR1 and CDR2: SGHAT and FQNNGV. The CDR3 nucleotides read TGTGCCAGCAGCTTTGGGACAGGGCGCTCCTATAATTCACCCCTCCACTTT. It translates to CASSFGTGRSYNSPLHF. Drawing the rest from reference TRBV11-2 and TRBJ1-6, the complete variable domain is EAGVAQSPRYKIIEKRQSVAFWCNPISGHATLYWYQQILGQGPKLLIQFQNNGVVDDSQLPKDRFSAERLKGVDSTLKIQPAKLEDSAVYLCASSFGTGRSYNSPLHFGNGTRLTVT.

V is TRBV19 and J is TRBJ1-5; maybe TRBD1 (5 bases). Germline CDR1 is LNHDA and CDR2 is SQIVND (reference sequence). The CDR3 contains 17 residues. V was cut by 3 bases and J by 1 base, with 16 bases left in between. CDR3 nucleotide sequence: TGTGCCAGTAGTATCCCCAGGGCCCTTAGGAGCAATCAGCCCCAGCATTTT. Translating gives CASSIPRALRSNQPQHF.

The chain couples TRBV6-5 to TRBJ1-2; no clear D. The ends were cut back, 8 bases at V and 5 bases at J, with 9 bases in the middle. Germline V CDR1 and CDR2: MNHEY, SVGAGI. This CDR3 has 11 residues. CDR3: CASGSTYGYTF. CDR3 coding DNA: TGTGCCAGCGGTTCTACGTATGGCTACACCTTC.

Here the CDR3 reads CASSQGAGGNQPQHF. The DNA for the CDR3 is TGCGCCAGCAGCCAGGGAGCGGGGGGCAATCAGCCCCAGCATTTT. The genes are TRBV4-1 and TRBJ1-5; D perhaps matches TRBD1 (5 bases). The V end was cut by 3 bases, the J end by 2 bases, with 11 bases between. Germline V gives CDR1 MGHRA, CDR2 YSYEKL. The CDR3 has 15 amino acids.

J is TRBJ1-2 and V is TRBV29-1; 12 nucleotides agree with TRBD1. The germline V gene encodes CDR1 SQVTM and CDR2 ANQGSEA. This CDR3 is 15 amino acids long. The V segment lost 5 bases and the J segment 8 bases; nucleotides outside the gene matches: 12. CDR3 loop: CSVSTGTGGFSGYTF. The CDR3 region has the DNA TGCAGCGTTTCAACCGGGACAGGGGGCTTCTCGGGCTACACCTTC.

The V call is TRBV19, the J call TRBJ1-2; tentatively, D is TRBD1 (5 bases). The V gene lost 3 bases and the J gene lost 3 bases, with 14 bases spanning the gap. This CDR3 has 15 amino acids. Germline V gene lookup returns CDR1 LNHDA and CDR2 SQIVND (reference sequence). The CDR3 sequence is CASSIIRGNDYGYTF. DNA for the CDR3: TGTGCCAGTAGTATTATTCGGGGGAACGACTATGGCTACACCTTC.